These 15 T cell receptor beta chains originate from one sample sequenced in a study of T cells expressing NK-cell markers. TCRdb re-called the 5' RACE reads, yielding one record per CDR3 amino acid sequence without DNA. The specimen's table records some 340,000 distinct CDR3 sequences. The sequenced sample was blood T cells: a sorted CD56 or NKG2C T cell subset, CD4+ or CD8+ T cells, or bulk PBMC T cells (not recorded which). These receptors all stem from a man aged 18-75 years in good health.

The V call is TRBV6-5, the J call TRBJ2-1; as DNA is missing, the TRBD1 call by TCRdb cannot be tested. Germline CDR1 MNHEY, CDR2 SVGAGI. This CDR3 region has 17 residues. CDR3 amino acids: CASSYSRRGQDINEQFF.

The chain employs TRBV7-8 and TRBJ2-2; TCRdb's D call of TRBD2 is untestable without DNA. The CDR3 totals 20 residues. The germline V gene encodes CDR1 SGHVS and CDR2 FQNEAQ. The CDR3 region is CASSPLSTSGGAENTGELFF.

V gene TRBV25-1 combines with J gene TRBJ2-6; TCRdb gives TRBD1 as the D gene, but with no DNA this cannot be confirmed. This CDR3 is built from 18 residues. In germline, CDR1 is MGHDK, CDR2 SYGVNS. The CDR3 reads CASSEYGRGTSGANVLTF.

The chain joins TRBV12-3 or TRBV12-4 to TRBJ1-2. CDR3 length: 16 amino acids. This chain's CDR3 is CASSLLGGAYRYGYTF.

This chain links TRBV5-6 with TRBJ1-2. CDR3 length: 17 amino acids. Germline V gives CDR1 SGHDT, CDR2 YYEEEE. The CDR3 loop reads CASSTIVATAPLHGYTF. Combining the CDR3 with reference TRBV5-6 and TRBJ1-2 gives the whole variable domain DAGVTQSPTHLIKTRGQQVTLRCSPKSGHDTVSWYQQALGQGPQFIFQYYEEEERQRGNFPDRFSGHQFPNYSSELNVNALLLGDSALYLCASSTIVATAPLHGYTFGSGTRLTVV.

The CDR3: CASSLSGGPPFYSNQPQHF. V and J are TRBV11-2 and TRBJ1-5; TCRdb returns TRBD1, unconfirmable since there is no DNA. CDR1 SGHAT and CDR2 FQNNGV come from the germline V gene. The CDR3 sequence is 19 residues long.

The chain joins TRBV12-3 or TRBV12-4 to TRBJ2-3; TCRdb returns TRBD2, unconfirmable since there is no DNA. The CDR3 length is 18 residues. This chain's CDR3 is CASSLGGGGFSGTDTQYF.

The chain has TRBV3-1 and TRBJ2-1; the TRBD1 assignment by TCRdb is unverifiable without DNA. This CDR3 comprises 13 residues. Germline V gene sequence: CDR1 LGHDT, CDR2 YNNKEL (reference sequence). This CDR3 reads CASSAQGWNEQFF.

The J gene is TRBJ1-5, the V gene TRBV2; the TRBD1 assignment by TCRdb is unverifiable without DNA. Germline V CDR1 and CDR2: SNHLY, FYNNEI. This CDR3 spans 15 amino acids. The chain's CDR3 is CASSGTKGQGQPQHF.

This chain joins TRBV7-7 and TRBJ2-5; with no DNA, the TCRdb D assignment of TRBD1 cannot be verified. CDR3 length: 15 amino acids. Germline V gene sequence: CDR1 SSHAT, CDR2 FNYEAQ (reference sequence). CDR3 region: CATSTGGLYQETQYF.

The CDR3 reads CSARDWTGGNNEQFF. The J gene is TRBJ2-1, the V gene TRBV20-1; TCRdb outputs TRBD2, but without DNA this stays unchecked. There are 15 residues in the CDR3. CDR1 is DFQATT, CDR2 SNEGSKA, per germline (reference sequence).

The V call is TRBV27, the J call TRBJ2-1; TCRdb returns TRBD1, unconfirmable since there is no DNA. The CDR3 has 14 residues. The germline gives CDR1 MNHEY, CDR2 SMNVEV (reference sequence). This chain's CDR3 is CASRGQGSYAEQFF.

V gene TRBV14 combines with J gene TRBJ1-6; TCRdb lists TRBD1, though no DNA is available to test this call. There are 14 residues in the CDR3. The germline V gene encodes CDR1 SGHDN and CDR2 FVKESK. CDR3: CASSQQGGIPPLHF.

The chain links TRBV12-3 or TRBV12-4 to TRBJ1-2; TCRdb reports TRBD1, a call that lacks DNA to check it against. The CDR3 covers 15 residues. CDR3 loop: CASSLYQGANSVYTF.

The CDR3 here is CASTAANTGELFF. V usage is TRBV7-2 and J usage is TRBJ2-2. This CDR3 has 13 amino acids. CDR1 is SGHTA, CDR2 FQGNSA, per germline.